The TCR beta chain described here comes from a study of shared clonotypes between healthy human individuals. Study at large: There were three CD4 naive, three CD4 memory, two CD8 naive and one CD8 memory plates per donor.

Details on this clone: Its antigen is currently unknown.

The germline V gene encodes CDR1 SGHNT and CDR2 YYREEE (reference sequence). The CDR3 loop spans 14 amino acids. Trimming removed 0 bases from V and 8 bases from J, with 14 bases in between. Study-wide results and caveats: Some naive CD4 clonotypes, 4% to 6%, turned up in common across several donors. There were few donors, and this limited the genetic and exposure-history diversity represented. Clonotype sharing among donors was expected to depend on sequencing depth.

Assay used: immunoSEQ multiplex PCR; TCRdb lists only in-frame clones, some missing. The data show 950,000 to 1,100,000 clones, around 76% seen once. This receptor was taken from a man younger than 35 in good health. The chain joins TRBV5-4 to TRBJ1-1; maybe TRBD1 (6 bases). The sequenced sample was memory CD4+ T cells sorted from blood. This sample's subset: CD45RA-negative fraction. This chain's CDR3 is CASSLGNLQGEAFF. In DNA form, the CDR3 reads TGTGCCAGCAGCTTGGGGAACTTACAGGGAGAAGCTTTCTTT. The complete variable domain, with remaining parts taken from reference TRBV5-4 and TRBJ1-1, reads ETGVTQSPTHLIKTRGQQVTLRCSSQSGHNTVSWYQQALGQGPQFIFQYYREEENGRGNFPPRFSGLQFPNYSSELNVNALELDDSALYLCASSLGNLQGEAFFGQGTRLTVV.